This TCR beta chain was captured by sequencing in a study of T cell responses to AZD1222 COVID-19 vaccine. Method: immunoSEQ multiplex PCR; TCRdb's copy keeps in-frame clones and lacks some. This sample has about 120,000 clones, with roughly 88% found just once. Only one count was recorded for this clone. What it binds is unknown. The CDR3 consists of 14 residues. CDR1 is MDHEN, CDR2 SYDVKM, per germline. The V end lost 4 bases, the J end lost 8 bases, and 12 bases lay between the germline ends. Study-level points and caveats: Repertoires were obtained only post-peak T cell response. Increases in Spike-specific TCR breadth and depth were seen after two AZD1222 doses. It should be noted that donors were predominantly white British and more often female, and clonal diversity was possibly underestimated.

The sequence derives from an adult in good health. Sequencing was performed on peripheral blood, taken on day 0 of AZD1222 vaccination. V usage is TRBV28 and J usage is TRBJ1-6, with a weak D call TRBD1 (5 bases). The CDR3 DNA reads TGTGCCAGCAGTTCGACAGAGGGGCATTCACCCCTCCACTTT. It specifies CASSSTEGHSPLHF. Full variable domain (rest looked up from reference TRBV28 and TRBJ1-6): DVKVTQSSRYLVKRTGEKVFLECVQDMDHENMFWYRQDPGLGLRLIYFSYDVKMKEKGDIPEGYSVSREKKERFSLILESASTNQTSMYLCASSSTEGHSPLHFGNGTRLTVT.